This entry lists 22 T cell receptor beta chains sequenced from one sample in a study of T cell repertoires in cytomegalovirus infection (dated 2019 in TCRdb). Sequencing relied on an Illumina HiSeq 1500. TCRdb itself trimmed the public reads at Q25 with fastp, ran MiXCR and retained productive beta chains. Each CDR3 protein appears once, grouped with its most common genes and DNA. For this sample there are some 600,000 distinct CDR3 sequences; 24% appear just once. 6.5% to 10% of the sample is in the top ten clones. The sequenced material came from CD8+ T cells from PBMCs. These receptors came from a human donor in good health (CMV status not recorded). Some clones in this sample may be carry-over from other donors' samples.

The table lists this clonotype with many counts. The chain combines TRBV12-3 or TRBV12-4 with TRBJ2-1, with 10 bases that match TRBD1. There are 11 residues in the CDR3. The trim removed 3 bases at V and 15 bases at J, leaving 2 bases unmatched. CDR3 coding DNA: TGTGCCAGCAGTTTGGGACAGGGGCCGTTCTTC. Translation: CASSLGQGPFF.

The V and J genes are TRBV29-1 and TRBJ2-1; 7 nucleotides line up with TRBD1. This CDR3 contains 13 residues. With V trimmed by 8 bases and J by 8 bases, 12 bases remained unmatched. Germline V gives CDR1 SQVTM, CDR2 ANQGSEA. CDR3 sequence reads: CSLVGTGVHEQFF. The CDR3 nucleotides read TGCAGCTTAGTCGGCACAGGGGTTCATGAGCAGTTCTTC.

The CDR3 protein is CAITASGANVLTF. For the CDR3, the DNA is TGTGCCATCACAGCCTCTGGGGCCAACGTCCTGACTTTC. J is TRBJ2-6 and V is TRBV10-3; D not certain. The V end was cut by 7 bases, the J end by 0 bases, with 4 bases between. The CDR3 extends over 13 amino acids. Germline CDR1 ENHRY, CDR2 SYGVKD.

This clonotype was picked up a small number of times. This chain links TRBV7-6 with TRBJ2-1; 12 bases agree with TRBD2. This CDR3 comprises 16 residues. Germline CDR1 is SGHVS and CDR2 is FNYEAQ. J lost 6 bases, V lost 3 bases, and 6 bases had no gene match. In nucleotides, the CDR3 is TGTGCCAGCAGCTTCCTAGCGGGGGGGCCGCGCAATGAGCAGTTCTTC. It yields the protein CASSFLAGGPRNEQFF.

Turning to this clonotype: A much larger clone lies one base from this, so it may be a read error. The rearrangement uses TRBV14 and TRBJ1-1; D unresolved. The germline V gene encodes CDR1 SGHDN and CDR2 FVKESK. The CDR3 covers 14 residues. CDR3: CVSSPKTYFSEAFF. In nucleotides, the CDR3 is TGTGTCAGCAGCCCAAAAACGTACTTCTCTGAAGCTTTCTTT. Using reference TRBV14 and TRBJ1-1 for the parts outside the CDR3, the full variable domain is EAGVTQFPSHSVIEKGQTVTLRCDPISGHDNLYWYRRVMGKEIKFLLHFVKESKQDESGMPNNRFLAERTGGTYSTLKVQPAELEDSGVYFCVSSPKTYFSEAFFGQGTRLTVV.

This clonotype was observed a handful of times. At one boundary the junction diverges from the germline segment, which might be a read error. The gene calls are TRBV5-4 and TRBJ2-1, with TRBD1 as a possible D gene (5 bases). Germline CDR1 and CDR2: SGHNT and YYREEE (reference sequence). The CDR3 contains 12 residues. The CDR3 bases are TGTGCCAGCAGCTTAATGACAGACAAGCAGGTCTTC. Its translation is CASSLMTDKQVF.

The chain joins TRBV4-2 to TRBJ2-7; no reliable D call. The germline CDR1 and CDR2 sequences are LGHNA and YNFKEQ. The CDR3 covers 16 residues. V lost 0 bases to trimming and J lost 2 bases, with 14 bases between them. The CDR3 here is CASSQEIGRPPYEQYV. The CDR3 DNA reads as TGTGCCAGCAGCCAAGAGATTGGACGGCCTCCCTACGAGCAGTACGTC.

V is TRBV28 and J is TRBJ2-2; unclear D gene. Germline CDR1 MDHEN, CDR2 SYDVKM. V was pared by 6 bases and J by 7 bases, with 18 bases between. The CDR3 loop spans 15 amino acids. Here the CDR3 reads CASRNIPRVLGELFF. The CDR3 region has the DNA TGTGCCAGCAGGAATATCCCCCGGGTCCTCGGGGAGCTGTTTTTT.

This clonotype came up a few times. The chain carries TRBV7-9 and TRBJ2-7, with D possibly TRBD1 on 6 matching bases. Germline CDR1 and CDR2: SEHNR and FQNEAQ (reference sequence). Trimming left V 2 bases short and J 2 bases short, with 16 bases between. The length of the CDR3 is 16 residues. This chain's CDR3 is CASSLPREGVAYEQYF. CDR3 DNA sequence: TGTGCCAGCAGCTTACCCCGCGAGGGGGTTGCCTACGAGCAGTACTTC. Full variable domain (rest looked up from reference TRBV7-9 and TRBJ2-7): DTGVSQNPRHKITKRGQNVTFRCDPISEHNRLYWYRQTLGQGPEFLTYFQNEAQLEKSRLLSDRFSAERPKGSFSTLEIQRTEQGDSAMYLCASSLPREGVAYEQYFGPGTRLTVT.

The CDR3 DNA reads TGTGCCAGCAGCCGGGGAGACGGATCCTACGAGCAGTACGTC. It translates to CASSRGDGSYEQYV. The chain uses TRBV5-6 and TRBJ2-7; weak D call: TRBD2 (5 bases). CDR3 length equals 14 residues. CDR1 is SGHDT, CDR2 YYEEEE, per germline. The ends were cut back, 4 bases at V and 1 base at J, with 12 bases in the middle.

The rearrangement uses TRBV29-1 and TRBJ2-3; 12 bases line up with TRBD2. V trimming: 8 bases; J trimming: 7 bases; junction bases outside the gene matches: 10. From germline, CDR1 is SQVTM and CDR2 ANQGSEA. This CDR3 has 14 amino acids. In nucleotides, the CDR3 is TGCAGCACCCGGACTAGCGGGGAGTGGAATACGCAGTATTTT. Residues: CSTRTSGEWNTQYF.

This clonotype was seen ten or more times. V is TRBV7-2 and J is TRBJ2-1; D call uncertain. The length of the CDR3 is 14 residues. Germline lookup yields CDR1 SGHTA and CDR2 FQGNSA. Trimming shortened V by 1 base and J by 5 bases, and 9 bases separated the two germline ends. CDR3 DNA: TGTGCCAGCAGCTTAGGCCCTGTCGACAATGAGCAGTTCTTC. This translates into CASSLGPVDNEQFF.

This clonotype was detected ten times or more. The chain couples TRBV27 to TRBJ2-1; D may be TRBD1 (5 bases). With 4 bases removed from V and 5 bases from J, the gap between germline ends came to 12 bases. In germline, CDR1 is MNHEY, CDR2 SMNVEV (reference sequence). The CDR3 contains 14 residues. The CDR3 spells CASSWGSRDNEQFF. In DNA, the CDR3 is TGTGCCAGCAGTTGGGGCTCCAGGGACAATGAGCAGTTCTTC.

This clonotype was counted ten times or more. The chain carries TRBV7-9 and TRBJ2-7; 7 positions match TRBD1. The CDR3 totals 15 residues. V lost 0 bases, J lost 2 bases, and 4 bases stayed unmatched. The V gene's germline CDR1 is SEHNR and CDR2 FQNEAQ (reference sequence). CDR3 DNA sequence: TGTGCCAGCAGCTTAGCCGGGACAGCCACCTACGAGCAGTACTTC. Its translation is CASSLAGTATYEQYF.

The sample holds a few counts of this clonotype. CDR3 in amino acids: CSVLIGQGRNWLTEAFF. In nucleotides, the CDR3 is TGCAGCGTTCTTATCGGACAGGGACGGAATTGGTTGACTGAAGCTTTCTTT. The chain combines TRBV29-1 with TRBJ1-1; 8 positions match TRBD1. The CDR3 extends over 17 amino acids. The ends lost 5 bases at V and 5 bases at J; junction bases unmatched: 19. Germline-derived CDR1 and CDR2 are SQVTM and ANQGSEA.

This clonotype has ten or more counts. The CDR3 spells CASGLVVGNEQFF. CDR3 nucleotides: TGTGCTAGTGGTTTAGTAGTGGGCAATGAGCAGTTCTTC. This chain links TRBV12-5 with TRBJ2-1; D ambiguous. CDR1 LGHNT and CDR2 FRNRAP come from the germline V gene. This CDR3 is 13 amino acids long. V was cut by 3 bases and J by 6 bases, with 9 bases left in between. Filled out from reference TRBV12-5 and TRBJ2-1, the complete variable domain reads DARVTQTPRHKVTEMGQEVTMRCQPILGHNTVFWYRQTMMQGLELLAYFRNRAPLDDSGMPKDRFSAEMPDATLATLKIQPSEPRDSAVYFCASGLVVGNEQFFGPGTRLTVL.

The chain recombines TRBV12-3 or TRBV12-4 with TRBJ2-5; 9 bases align to TRBD1. J was trimmed by 3 bases and V by 8 bases; bases with no gene match: 4. The CDR3 has 13 amino acids. The DNA for the CDR3 is TGTGCCAGCGGGACAGGGATGGAAGAGACCCAGTACTTC. It encodes CASGTGMEETQYF.

There are a few counts of this clonotype. The V gene is TRBV10-2, the J gene TRBJ1-1, with 7 bases that match TRBD1. Germline V gene lookup returns CDR1 WSHSY and CDR2 SAAADI. The CDR3 is 15 amino acids. The J segment lost 2 bases and the V segment lost 3 bases, leaving 6 bases of the junction unmatched. CDR3 DNA sequence: TGCGCCAGCAGTGATTACAGGGGCCTTAACACTGAAGCTTTCTTT. Residues: CASSDYRGLNTEAFF.

This clonotype was observed a few times. J is TRBJ2-2 and V is TRBV10-3, with a tentative D call TRBD2 (6 bases). V lost 7 bases, J lost 1 base, and 16 bases lay in between. Germline CDR1 ENHRY, CDR2 SYGVKD. CDR3 length: 16 residues. CDR3 in amino acids: CAITREEWENTGELFF. The CDR3, as DNA: TGTGCCATCACGAGGGAGGAGTGGGAGAACACCGGGGAGCTGTTTTTT.

This clonotype was detected a few times. The chain carries TRBV5-1 and TRBJ2-5; D gene uncertain. The germline V gene encodes CDR1 SGHRS and CDR2 YFSETQ. Trimming removed 1 base at V and 1 base at J, with 11 bases between. The CDR3 extends over 15 amino acids. The CDR3 region has the DNA TGCGCCAGCAGCTTGTTGGGTCGCGCCCAAGAGACCCAGTACTTC. It yields the protein CASSLLGRAQETQYF.

CDR3 residues: CSTSGGPGEQFF. CDR3 DNA sequence: TGCAGTACTAGCGGGGGCCCTGGTGAGCAGTTCTTC. The rearrangement joins TRBV29-1 to TRBJ2-1; 11 bases line up with TRBD2. This CDR3 is 12 amino acids long. CDR1 is SQVTM and CDR2 is ANQGSEA in the germline V gene.

This clonotype turned up a few times. V usage is TRBV7-9 and J usage is TRBJ2-7; possibly TRBD1 for D (5 bases). CDR1 and CDR2 (germline): SEHNR, FQNEAQ (reference sequence). V was trimmed by 5 bases and J by 5 bases, leaving 28 bases between them. CDR3 length: 18 amino acids. CDR3 in DNA: TGTGCCAGCAGCCAACAGGTATTAACCCCCCCCGCAGCGAACGAGCAGTACTTC. Its protein product is CASSQQVLTPPAANEQYF.